The clone carrying this T cell receptor beta chain came up a few times. Its antigen remains unknown. The data were taken from a study of beta chain features in type 1 diabetes. The CDR3 loop spans 15 amino acids. Trimming left V 4 bases short and J 0 bases short, with 10 bases between. Per the germline V gene, CDR1 is MNHEY and CDR2 is SMNVEV (reference sequence). General study points: Shorter TCRB CDR3s, moderately but significantly so, marked every one of the four CD4+ subsets in Type 1 diabetes patients. Highly expressing activated T cells could be over-counted with a cDNA template. Comparison showed that naive, central memory and Treg TCRB repertoires appeared more similar among patients than among healthy donors.

Blood was collected once per donor into heparin, averaging about 120 mL. Sorting based on CD45RO/CCR7/CD25/CD127/CD95/CD27 separated CD4+ naive, central memory, regulatory and stem cell-like memory cells. The authors reverse transcribed all of the isolated RNA, so sequencing captured expressed TCRB transcripts. Profiled with immunoSEQ multiplex PCR; TCRdb holds only in-frame clones, not every one. The sample contains 300,000 to 450,000 clones, approximately 12% of which appear only once. J is TRBJ1-5 and V is TRBV27, with no clear D. Sequencing was carried out using naive CD4+ T cells from blood. This clonotype originated in a woman aged 18 to 35 with type 1 diabetes. The CDR3 DNA reads TGTGCCAGCAGTTGGGCAGCATATAGCAATCAGCCCCAGCATTTT. Translation: CASSWAAYSNQPQHF.